This TCR beta chain was captured by sequencing in a study of blood T cell repertoires in COVID-19 (TCRdb year 2020). Describing the broader study: Collaborator samples came from the United States, Italy and Spain and covered acute and convalescent phases of COVID-19. The prospective study material was composed of cDNA or gDNA derived from T cells, B-cell-depleted T cells, or PBMCs. Subjects who had been exposed to COVID-19, were actively infected with it, or had recovered from it provided the deeply sampled blood TCRbeta repertoires that made up the dataset. The repertoires were released in a freely available public database intended as a resource for research on the immune response to SARS-CoV-2. Samples came from the ongoing ImmuneRACE study (first 160 participants) plus 1,254 subjects from 6 global collaborators. The sample metadata nearly always contained a de-identified subject ID, COVID-19 status, age in years and sex. Where available, HLA class I and class II types were taken from metadata supplied by the sample provider and were not determined by assay-based typing.

In the prospective study, participants were about 18 to 95 years old, resided in about two dozen geographic areas of the United States, and were enrolled through a virtual design. To assign participants to cohorts, the prospective study relied on clinical history that participants themselves reported in a screening survey and a study questionnaire. In the prospective study, whole blood, serum and a nasopharyngeal or oropharyngeal swab were collected from each participant by mobile phlebotomists. Participants in the prospective study had the option to provide additional blood draws and questionnaires over a roughly two-month period. Before DNA extraction, prospective study blood samples were shipped either frozen or at room temperature. What the research found in general, with its limitations: Clinical and demographic metadata were provided uncurated, with the amount varying by source and participant.

Concerning this clone: Its binding antigen is unknown. The sample holds no much larger clone one base away, and base qualities are not on file.

TCRbeta CDR3 regions were amplified from genomic DNA by means of the immunoSEQ Assay, a bias-controlled multiplex PCR. In the original analysis: Within the assay, amplification of reference gene primers was used to estimate how many nucleated cells each sample contained. Sequence reads were collapsed and filtered to measure the absolute abundance of every unique TCRbeta CDR3 rearrangement. For each sample, productive Simpson clonality was calculated by taking the square root of Simpson's diversity index across productive rearrangements. TCRdb re-hosts the immuneACCESS table, in-frame sequences only. Its copies lack some clones; in the studies checked, an unresolved V gene accounts for under half of them, and the cause for the rest is not known. V, J and clone size were drawn from that table, and D and trimming were deduced from the DNA. Counted in this sample were roughly 220,000 clones; around 90% of them appeared once. The ten largest clones add up to roughly 14% of the sample.

The clonotype originates from a woman between 50 and 59 years old with acute COVID-19. Input material: PBMCs or T cells enriched from blood (not recorded which).

The nucleotide sequence reads as follows: TGTGCCAGTACTCGGCTCTCACCGGGGACTGAAGCTTTCTTT. Its amino acids are CASTRLSPGTEAFF. The receptor chain draws on TRBV19 and TRBJ1-1, with the D gene uncertain. The CDR3 measures 14 amino acids from cysteine to phenylalanine. Only the CDR3 DNA is retained, 42 bases long and in frame from the first base. Per the germline V gene (reference sequence), LNHDA is the CDR1 and SQIVND is the CDR2. At the junction V is shortened by 7 bases and J by 5 bases, with 17 bases in between.